The entry that follows covers one T cell receptor (beta chain) sequence. Antigen specificity is unknown. This record belongs to a study of Ad26.COV2.S vaccination and SARS-CoV-2 variants. Study results and limitations: Post-vaccination breadth of spike-specific CD8+ and CD4+ T cell responses was reportedly substantial.

Data came from immunoSEQ multiplex PCR; TCRdb stores just in-frame clones and leaves some out. The sample records over 110,000 clones, more than 80% being singletons. The CDR3 length is 15 residues. In germline, CDR1 is SGHDT, CDR2 YYEEEE. After removal of 3 bases from V and 3 bases from J, the junction contained 3 bases not matched to a gene. The material was peripheral blood, obtained after recovery from COVID-19. The TCR originated in a human donor who had recovered from COVID-19. The rearrangement links TRBV5-6 to TRBJ2-7, with 13 bases fitting TRBD2. The CDR3 reads CASSSGLAGNYEQYF. CDR3 in DNA: TGTGCCAGCAGCTCGGGACTAGCGGGGAACTACGAGCAGTACTTC.